One sample yielded the 19 T cell receptor beta chains listed below, sequenced in a study of blood T cell repertoires in COVID-19. Here immunoSEQ multiplex PCR was the method, and the copy in TCRdb shows in-frame clones only, minus some. The profile shows under 300,000 clones, 88% of them singletons. The sequenced material came from PBMCs or T cells enriched from blood (not recorded which). The receptors originated from a woman between 40 and 50 years old who had been exposed to COVID-19.

The chain carries TRBV6-4 and TRBJ2-7; 7 nucleotides line up with TRBD2. The CDR3 consists of 16 residues. In germline, CDR1 is MRHNA, CDR2 SNTAGT. Unmatched junction bases numbered 13, after V lost 7 bases and J lost 1 base. The CDR3: CASTKGGVRPSYEQYF. The CDR3 DNA is TGTGCCAGCACCAAGGGAGGGGTCCGTCCTTCCTACGAGCAGTACTTC.

This chain links TRBV5-4 with TRBJ1-6; D is unresolved. V lost 0 bases and J 0 bases, leaving 19 bases between the germline ends. CDR1 SGHNT and CDR2 YYREEE come from the germline V gene (reference sequence). CDR3 length: 20 residues. The CDR3 coding sequence is TGTGCCAGCAGCTTGGGCCCAACACGATTATACAGCTCCTATAATTCACCCCTCCACTTT. This encodes CASSLGPTRLYSSYNSPLHF.

The chain carries TRBV29-1 and TRBJ2-5, with TRBD2 identical over 7 bases. This CDR3 has 13 residues. Germline lookup yields CDR1 SQVTM and CDR2 ANQGSEA. Germline trimming cut 5 bases from V and 4 bases from J; bases unmatched to any gene: 7. The CDR3, as DNA: TGCAGCGTTTGGGGCGGGGGAGGAGAGACCCAGTACTTC. Amino acid sequence: CSVWGGGGETQYF.

The count of this clone is one. The rearrangement joins TRBV19 to TRBJ2-3, with 8 nucleotides matching TRBD1. Germline V lookup: CDR1 LNHDA, CDR2 SQIVND (reference sequence). CDR3 size: 15 residues. With V trimmed by 3 bases and J by 5 bases, 7 bases remained unmatched. The CDR3 loop is CASSIRTGSKDTQYF. The CDR3 DNA reads TGTGCCAGTAGTATTCGGACAGGGTCGAAAGATACGCAGTATTTT.

The chain recombines TRBV2 with TRBJ2-2, with a weak D call TRBD2 (5 bases). The V and J ends lost 4 bases and 0 bases respectively, with 9 bases between them. Germline CDR1 SNHLY, CDR2 FYNNEI. The CDR3 is 15 residues long. The CDR3 loop is CASSVGRSNTGELFF. The CDR3 DNA follows: TGTGCCAGCAGTGTTGGGAGATCGAACACCGGGGAGCTGTTTTTT.

The chain carries TRBV28 and TRBJ1-5; no clear D gene. V lost 8 bases, J lost 0 bases, and 2 bases lay in between. This CDR3 has 11 residues. Germline V gene lookup returns CDR1 MDHEN and CDR2 SYDVKM. CDR3 amino acids: CASYSNQPQHF. The CDR3 DNA is TGTGCCAGCTATAGCAATCAGCCCCAGCATTTT.

The genes are TRBV5-1 and TRBJ1-1; D perhaps matches TRBD1 (5 bases). The germline gives CDR1 SGHRS, CDR2 YFSETQ. The CDR3 length is 13 residues. The V end was cut by 7 bases, the J end by 3 bases, with 13 bases between. CDR3: CASGKGGDTEAFF. The CDR3 DNA reads TGCGCCAGCGGTAAAGGAGGGGACACTGAAGCTTTCTTT. Based on the CDR3 plus reference TRBV5-1 and TRBJ1-1, the full variable domain is KAGVTQTPRYLIKTRGQQVTLSCSPISGHRSVSWYQQTPGQGLQFLFEYFSETQRNKGNFPGRFSGRQFSNSRSEMNVSTLELGDSALYLCASGKGGDTEAFFGQGTRLTVV.

The gene calls are TRBV7-9 and TRBJ1-1; the D gene is possibly TRBD1 (6 bases). There are 13 residues in the CDR3. Between the trimmed V and J ends, which lost 7 bases and 1 base, there was a span of 10 bases. Germline V gene data show CDR1 as SEHNR and CDR2 as FQNEAQ (reference sequence). CDR3 residues: CASMGGGNTEAFF. In DNA, the CDR3 is TGTGCCAGCATGGGAGGGGGGAACACTGAAGCTTTCTTT.

This clone has just one count. The junction and the germline gene differ at one end; a read error may be behind it. This chain uses TRBV5-1 with TRBJ2-3; possible D gene TRBD2, 5 bases. Per germline, CDR1 SGHRS and CDR2 YFSETQ. The CDR3 loop spans 14 amino acids. Here the CDR3 reads CASSPPEATDTQYF. Written as DNA, the CDR3 is TGTGCCAGCAGCCCGCCGGAGGCCACAGATACGCAGTATTTT.

This chain connects TRBV19 to TRBJ1-2, with a possible D match to TRBD1 (5 bases). There are 14 residues in the CDR3. Deletions cut 9 bases from V and 2 bases from J, with 16 bases between. The germline V gene has CDR1 LNHDA and CDR2 SQIVND (reference sequence). CDR3 residues: CASQRWGRNYGYTF. The CDR3 coding sequence is TGTGCCAGCCAAAGGTGGGGCAGGAACTATGGCTACACCTTC.

The chain employs TRBV7-2 and TRBJ1-6, with 7 bases that match TRBD1. The CDR3 contains 15 residues. V shed 4 bases, J shed 6 bases, and the junction held 6 bases outside the gene matches. CDR1 and CDR2 from the germline V gene are SGHTA and FQGNSA. CDR3 in DNA: TGTGCCAGCAGCTCGACAGGGTCCCCTAATTCACCCCTCCACTTT. Amino acid sequence: CASSSTGSPNSPLHF.

V usage is TRBV4-1 and J usage is TRBJ1-1, with TRBD1 as a possible D gene (6 bases). Germline loops: CDR1 MGHRA, CDR2 YSYEKL. The CDR3 has 14 residues. Trimming left V 4 bases short and J 6 bases short, with 15 bases between. The CDR3 is CASSPSPDRSEAFF. CDR3 sequence (DNA): TGCGCCAGCAGCCCCAGCCCCGACAGGTCTGAAGCTTTCTTT.

The chain carries TRBV11-3 and TRBJ1-2; 11 nucleotides line up with TRBD1. The CDR3 covers 13 residues. With 1 base clipped from V and 9 bases from J, the junction kept 1 base outside the gene matches. Germline V CDR1 and CDR2: SGHNT, YENEEA. CDR3 nucleotide sequence: TGTGCCAGCAGCTTAGGGACAGGGGGCCGCTACACCTTC. Amino acid sequence: CASSLGTGGRYTF.

This chain links TRBV12-3 or TRBV12-4 with TRBJ1-4; no definite D call. The CDR3 is 13 amino acids. Trimming pared 3 bases from V and 8 bases from J, leaving 10 bases between. The DNA for the CDR3 is TGTGCCAGCAGTTTGATGAGGGCAGAAAAACTGTTTTTT. Translated: CASSLMRAEKLFF.

This chain joins TRBV9 and TRBJ2-3, with D possibly matching TRBD2 (5 bases). The CDR3 is made up of 15 amino acids. Germline CDR1 reads SGDLS; CDR2 reads YYNGEE. V shed 0 bases and J shed 5 bases, with 13 bases lying between them. In DNA form, the CDR3 reads TGTGCCAGCAGCGTAGACGGAGCGGACCGAGATACGCAGTATTTT. It translates to CASSVDGADRDTQYF.

The J gene is TRBJ1-2, the V gene TRBV19, with D perhaps TRBD1 (6 bases). The germline V gene encodes CDR1 LNHDA and CDR2 SQIVND (reference sequence). The V and J ends lost 10 bases and 3 bases respectively, with 15 bases between them. This CDR3 has 13 residues. The CDR3 DNA sequence: TGTGCCACTCAGGACAGTTTGGACTATGGCTACACCTTC. Its translation is CATQDSLDYGYTF.

CDR3 nucleotides: TGTGCCAGCAGGGACATGGCTGGCAATGAGCAGTTCTTC. Its translation is CASRDMAGNEQFF. This rearrangement joins TRBV12-3 or TRBV12-4 to TRBJ2-1, with a weak D call TRBD1 (5 bases). The CDR3 contains 13 residues. The V and J ends lost 6 bases and 6 bases respectively, with 12 bases between them.

The chain uses TRBV19 and TRBJ2-5; 12 bases fit TRBD2. The junction had 6 bases not matched to a gene; V was cut back by 5 bases and J by 5 bases. Germline CDR1 and CDR2: LNHDA and SQIVND (reference sequence). There are 15 residues in the CDR3. Here the CDR3 reads CASSFQTSGSETQYF. For the CDR3, the DNA is TGTGCCAGTAGTTTCCAGACTAGCGGGAGTGAGACCCAGTACTTC.

The chain couples TRBV18 to TRBJ1-6; 7 bases map to TRBD1. Germline V CDR1 and CDR2: KGHSH, LQKENI. The J segment lost 10 bases and the V segment lost 2 bases, leaving 8 bases of the junction unmatched. The CDR3 runs 15 residues. In nucleotides, the CDR3 is TGTGCCAGCTCACCATATAAGGGGGCTCAGTCACCCCTCCACTTT. As protein: CASSPYKGAQSPLHF.